This TCR beta chain was captured in a study of beta chain features in type 1 diabetes. Study information: No age, gender or cell yield differences were seen between patients and healthy donors.

Findings and caveats of the study: The study left unresolved whether HLA type influences TCRB rearrangement. Shorter TCRB CDR3s, moderately but significantly so, were found in Type 1 diabetes patients in all four CD4+ subsets.

The entirety of the isolated RNA underwent reverse transcription, so expressed TCRB transcripts were sequenced. TCRdb's copy holds only in-frame clones and misses some; the assay was immunoSEQ multiplex PCR. The sample lists 130,000 to 150,000 clones, over 9.5% occurring once. The sample holds a few counts of this clone. Its cognate antigen is unknown. The receptor's source is a young man in good health. The sample taken for sequencing was naive CD4+ T cells from blood.

The CDR3 DNA is TGCAGCGTTGAAAGACTAGCGGGGAACACCGGGGAGCTGTTTTTT. Translated, it gives CSVERLAGNTGELFF. The gene calls are TRBV29-1 and TRBJ2-2; 10 positions agree with TRBD2. The CDR3 runs to 15 residues. Trimming at V came to 2 bases and at J to 1 base, leaving 1 base not matched to a gene. In germline, CDR1 is SQVTM, CDR2 ANQGSEA.